This TCR beta chain was identified during a study of Ad26.COV2.S vaccination and SARS-CoV-2 variants. In germline, CDR1 is LGHDT, CDR2 YNNKEL (reference sequence). The V and J ends lost 0 bases and 6 bases, in that order; junction bases with no gene match: 3. This CDR3 is built from 14 residues. The repertoire was sequenced with immunoSEQ multiplex PCR; TCRdb's copy has only in-frame clones and lacks some. The sample lists about 100,000 clones; roughly 80% were seen once. The sample in question was peripheral blood, obtained after recovery from COVID-19. The TCR comes from a human donor who had recovered from COVID-19. The rearrangement uses TRBV3-1 (or the pseudogene TRBV3-2) and TRBJ1-2, with 8 bases matching TRBD1. The CDR3 coding sequence is TGTGCCAGCAGCCAAGAGGACAGGGACCATGGCTACACCTTC. Its translation is CASSQEDRDHGYTF.